This T cell receptor (beta chain) was documented in a study of blood T cell repertoires in COVID-19. Overall study: The United States, Italy and Spain provided the acute and convalescent COVID-19 samples.

Authors' analysis steps: Estimation of nucleated cell counts relied on the amplification of reference gene primers. The data were produced by immunoSEQ multiplex PCR, yet TCRdb's version contains in-frame clones alone and is incomplete. The V and J calls and clone size are taken from that table; D and trimming were inferred from the DNA. Of 100,000 to 150,000 clones listed, 60% to 80% are singletons. V shed 7 bases and J shed 1 base, with 22 bases lying between them. The CDR3 has 17 amino acids. Per germline, CDR1 SNHLY and CDR2 FYNNEI. A Seattle source enrolled patients during active infection and followed them longitudinally.

This receptor was taken from a man at least 80 years old with COVID-19, enrolled during active disease. The specimen sequenced was peripheral blood. The V call is TRBV2, the J call TRBJ2-5, with D possibly matching TRBD1 (5 bases). The CDR3 loop reads CASTLVYFGAPQETQYF. CDR3 bases: TGTGCCAGCACTCTGGTCTACTTTGGGGCACCCCAAGAGACCCAGTACTTC.